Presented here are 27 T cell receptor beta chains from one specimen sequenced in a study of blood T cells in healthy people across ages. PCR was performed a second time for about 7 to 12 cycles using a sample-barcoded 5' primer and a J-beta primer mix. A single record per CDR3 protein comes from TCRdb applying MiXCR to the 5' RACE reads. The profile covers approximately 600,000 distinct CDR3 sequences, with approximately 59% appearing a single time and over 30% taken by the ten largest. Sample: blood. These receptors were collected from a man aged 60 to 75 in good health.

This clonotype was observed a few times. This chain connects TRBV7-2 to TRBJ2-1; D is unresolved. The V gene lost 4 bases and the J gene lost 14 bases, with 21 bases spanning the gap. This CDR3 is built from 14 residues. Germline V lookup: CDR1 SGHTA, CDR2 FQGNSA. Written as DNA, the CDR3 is TGTGCCAGCAGCTACCTAAGGACGTCACCTGTGGAGTTCTTC. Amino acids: CASSYLRTSPVEFF.

This CDR3 reads CASSLNSVGQPQHF. Written as DNA, the CDR3 is TGTGCCAGCAGCTTAAATTCGGTCGGACAGCCCCAGCATTTT. The V and J genes are TRBV11-2 and TRBJ1-5; the D is unclear. The V gene lost 2 bases and the J gene lost 7 bases, with 12 bases spanning the gap. Per germline, CDR1 SGHAT and CDR2 FQNNGV. This CDR3 region has 14 residues.

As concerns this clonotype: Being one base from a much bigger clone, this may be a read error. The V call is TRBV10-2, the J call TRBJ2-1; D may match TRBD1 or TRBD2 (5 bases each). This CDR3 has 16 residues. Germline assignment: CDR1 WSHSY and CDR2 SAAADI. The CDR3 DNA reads TGCGCCAGCAGTCAGACCGGGACGTTAAGCTACGATGAGCAGTTCTTC. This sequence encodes CASSQTGTLSYDEQFF.

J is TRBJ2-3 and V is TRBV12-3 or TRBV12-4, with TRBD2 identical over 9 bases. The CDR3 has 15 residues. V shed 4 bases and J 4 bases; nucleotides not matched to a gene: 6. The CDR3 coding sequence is TGTGCCAGCAGTTCGTCCAGCGGGGGGCCAGATACGCAGTATTTT. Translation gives CASSSSSGGPDTQYF.

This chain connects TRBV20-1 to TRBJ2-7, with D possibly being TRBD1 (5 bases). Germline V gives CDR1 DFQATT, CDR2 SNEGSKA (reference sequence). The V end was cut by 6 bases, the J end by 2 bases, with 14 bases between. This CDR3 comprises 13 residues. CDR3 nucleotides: TGCAGTGCCAGGGCGGCGCTGCCCTACGAGCAGTACTTC. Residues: CSARAALPYEQYF.

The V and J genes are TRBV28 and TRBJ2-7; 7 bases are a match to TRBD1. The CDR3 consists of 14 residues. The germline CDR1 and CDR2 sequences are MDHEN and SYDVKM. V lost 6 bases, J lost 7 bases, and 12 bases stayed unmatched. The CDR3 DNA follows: TGTGCCAGCAGATCAGGGGGATCTGGGGAGGAGCAGTACTTC. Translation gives CASRSGGSGEEQYF.

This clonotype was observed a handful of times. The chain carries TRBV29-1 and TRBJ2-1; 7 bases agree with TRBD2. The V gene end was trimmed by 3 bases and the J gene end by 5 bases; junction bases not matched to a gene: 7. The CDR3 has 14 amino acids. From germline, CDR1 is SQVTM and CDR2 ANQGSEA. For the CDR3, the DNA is TGCAGCGTTGATCCCAGCGGGGCGAACAATGAGCAGTTCTTC. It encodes CSVDPSGANNEQFF.

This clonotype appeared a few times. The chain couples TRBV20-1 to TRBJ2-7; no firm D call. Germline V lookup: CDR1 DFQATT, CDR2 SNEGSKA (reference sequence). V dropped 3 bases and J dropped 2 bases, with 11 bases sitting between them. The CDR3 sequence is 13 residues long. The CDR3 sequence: CSASNPGAYEQYF. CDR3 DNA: TGCAGTGCTAGTAATCCAGGAGCCTACGAGCAGTACTTC.

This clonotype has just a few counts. CDR3 bases: TGTGCCAGCTGCCGAGGGGAAGAGACCCAGTACTTC. This sequence encodes CASCRGEETQYF. V gene TRBV12-3 or TRBV12-4 combines with J gene TRBJ2-5, with D perhaps TRBD1 or TRBD2 (5 bases each). The CDR3 is made up of 12 amino acids. Trimming removed 8 bases from V and 3 bases from J, with 10 bases in between.

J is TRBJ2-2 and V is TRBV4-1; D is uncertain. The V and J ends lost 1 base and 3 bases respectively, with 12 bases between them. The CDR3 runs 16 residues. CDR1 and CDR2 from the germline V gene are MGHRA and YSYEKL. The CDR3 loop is CASSQVSKGHTGELFF. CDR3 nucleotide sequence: TGCGCCAGCAGCCAAGTATCGAAGGGTCACACCGGGGAGCTGTTTTTT.

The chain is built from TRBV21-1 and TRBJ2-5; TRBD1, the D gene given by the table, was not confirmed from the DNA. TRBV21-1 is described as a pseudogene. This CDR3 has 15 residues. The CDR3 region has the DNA TGTGCCAGCAGGGGGGGGAACAGGGGGCAAGAGACCCAGTACTTC. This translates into CASRGGNRGQETQYF.

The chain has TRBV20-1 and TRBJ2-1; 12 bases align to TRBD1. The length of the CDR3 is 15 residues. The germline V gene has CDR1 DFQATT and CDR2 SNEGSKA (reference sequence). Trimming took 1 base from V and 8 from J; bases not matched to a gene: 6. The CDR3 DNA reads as TGCAGTGCTAGAGCCGGGACAGGGGGCGCGGATGAGCAGTTCTTC. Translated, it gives CSARAGTGGADEQFF.

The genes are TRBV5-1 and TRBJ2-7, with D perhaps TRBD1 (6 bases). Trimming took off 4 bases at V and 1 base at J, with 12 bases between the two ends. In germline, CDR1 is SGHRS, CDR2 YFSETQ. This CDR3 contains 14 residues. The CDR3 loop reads CASSIEQGSYEQYF. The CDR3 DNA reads TGCGCCAGCAGCATAGAACAGGGATCCTACGAGCAGTACTTC.

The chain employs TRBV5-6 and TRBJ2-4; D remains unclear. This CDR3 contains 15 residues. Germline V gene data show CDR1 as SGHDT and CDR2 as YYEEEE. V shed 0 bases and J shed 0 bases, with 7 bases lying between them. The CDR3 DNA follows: TGTGCCAGCAGCTTGGCCCGCGGAGCCAAAAACATTCAGTACTTC. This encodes CASSLARGAKNIQYF.

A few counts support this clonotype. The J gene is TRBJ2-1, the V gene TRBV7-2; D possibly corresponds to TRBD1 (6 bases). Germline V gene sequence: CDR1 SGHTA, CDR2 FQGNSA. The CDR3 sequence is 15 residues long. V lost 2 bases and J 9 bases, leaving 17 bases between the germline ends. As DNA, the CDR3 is TGTGCCAGCAGCTTACGGAACACAGGGTTAGGTGAGCAGTTCTTC. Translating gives CASSLRNTGLGEQFF.

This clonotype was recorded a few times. The CDR3 DNA follows: TGTGCCAGCAGTCGGTTCAGCGGGACCCAGTACTTC. Amino acids: CASSRFSGTQYF. J is TRBJ2-5 and V is TRBV27, with D possibly matching TRBD2 (5 bases). Germline V gives CDR1 MNHEY, CDR2 SMNVEV (reference sequence). The CDR3 runs 12 residues. V was pared by 5 bases and J by 7 bases, with 11 bases between.

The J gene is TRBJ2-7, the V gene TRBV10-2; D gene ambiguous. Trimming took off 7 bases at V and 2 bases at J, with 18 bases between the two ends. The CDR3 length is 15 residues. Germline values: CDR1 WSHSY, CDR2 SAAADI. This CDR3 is CASKDDGTYPYEQYF. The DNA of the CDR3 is TGCGCCAGCAAAGACGACGGAACATACCCCTACGAGCAGTACTTC.

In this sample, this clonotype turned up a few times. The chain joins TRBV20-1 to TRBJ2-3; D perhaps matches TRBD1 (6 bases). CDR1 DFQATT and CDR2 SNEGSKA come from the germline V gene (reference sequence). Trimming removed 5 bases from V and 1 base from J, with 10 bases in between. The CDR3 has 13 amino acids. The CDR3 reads CSASWTGTDTQYF. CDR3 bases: TGCAGTGCTTCTTGGACAGGCACAGATACGCAGTATTTT.

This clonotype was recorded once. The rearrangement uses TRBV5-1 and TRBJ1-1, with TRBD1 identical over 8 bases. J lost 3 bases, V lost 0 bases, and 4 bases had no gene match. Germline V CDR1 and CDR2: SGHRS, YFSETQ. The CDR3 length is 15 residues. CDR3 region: CASSLGQGRYTEAFF. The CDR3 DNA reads TGCGCCAGCAGCTTGGGACAGGGGCGATACACTGAAGCTTTCTTT.

CDR3 protein: CASSLVGTGQAKNIQYF. CDR3 nucleotide sequence: TGCGCCAGCAGCTTGGTAGGGACAGGCCAGGCCAAAAACATTCAGTACTTC. This rearrangement joins TRBV5-1 to TRBJ2-4, with 8 positions matching TRBD1. CDR1 is SGHRS, CDR2 YFSETQ, per germline. Trimming cost V 0 bases and J 1 base; bases outside gene matches: 6. The CDR3 is made up of 17 amino acids.

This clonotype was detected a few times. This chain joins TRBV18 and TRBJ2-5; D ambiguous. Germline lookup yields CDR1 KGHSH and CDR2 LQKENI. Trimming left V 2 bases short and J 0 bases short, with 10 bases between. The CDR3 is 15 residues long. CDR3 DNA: TGTGCCAGCTCACCAGTCCGGGCGTACCAAGAGACCCAGTACTTC. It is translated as CASSPVRAYQETQYF. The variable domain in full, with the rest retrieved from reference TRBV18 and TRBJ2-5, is NAGVMQNPRHLVRRRGQEARLRCSPMKGHSHVYWYRQLPEEGLKFMVYLQKENIIDESGMPKERFSAEFPKEGPSILRIQQVVRGDSAAYFCASSPVRAYQETQYFGPGTRLLVL.

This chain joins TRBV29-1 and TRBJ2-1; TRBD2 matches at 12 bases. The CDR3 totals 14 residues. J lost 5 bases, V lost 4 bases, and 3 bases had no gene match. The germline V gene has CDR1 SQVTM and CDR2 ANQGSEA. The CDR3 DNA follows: TGCAGCGTTGGGACTAGCGGGGCTAACAATGAGCAGTTCTTC. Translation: CSVGTSGANNEQFF.

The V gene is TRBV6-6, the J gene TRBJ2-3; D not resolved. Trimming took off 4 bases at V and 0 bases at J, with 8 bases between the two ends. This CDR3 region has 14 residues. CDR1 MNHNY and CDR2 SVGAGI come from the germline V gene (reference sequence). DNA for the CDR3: TGTGCCAGCAGTTTTACATCGAGCACAGATACGCAGTATTTT. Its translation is CASSFTSSTDTQYF.

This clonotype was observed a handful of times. CDR3 DNA sequence: TGTGCCAGCAGCCCTAGAGGACAGGACATACAAGAGACCCAGTACTTC. Translated: CASSPRGQDIQETQYF. The chain uses TRBV3-1 and TRBJ2-5; 7 bases align to TRBD1. The germline V gene has CDR1 LGHDT and CDR2 YNNKEL (reference sequence). This CDR3 has 16 residues. V shed 4 bases and J 2 bases; nucleotides not matched to a gene: 10.

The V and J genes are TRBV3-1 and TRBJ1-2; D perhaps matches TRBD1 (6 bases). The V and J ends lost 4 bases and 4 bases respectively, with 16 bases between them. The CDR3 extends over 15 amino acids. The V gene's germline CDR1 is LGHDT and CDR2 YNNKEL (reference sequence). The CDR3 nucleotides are TGTGCCAGCAGCCCTGGTCTGGGGGCGATCTATGGCTACACCTTC. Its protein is CASSPGLGAIYGYTF.

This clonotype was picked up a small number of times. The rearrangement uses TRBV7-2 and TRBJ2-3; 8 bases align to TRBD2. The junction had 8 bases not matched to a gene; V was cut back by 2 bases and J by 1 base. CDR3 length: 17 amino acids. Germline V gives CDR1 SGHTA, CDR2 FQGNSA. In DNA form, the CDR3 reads TGTGCCAGCAGCTTACGACTGAGCGGGGGACGCACAGATACGCAGTATTTT. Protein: CASSLRLSGGRTDTQYF. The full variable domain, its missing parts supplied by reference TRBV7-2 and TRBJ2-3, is GAGVSQSPSNKVTEKGKDVELRCDPISGHTALYWYRQSLGQGLEFLIYFQGNSAPDKSGLPSDRFSAERTGGSVSTLTIQRTQQEDSAVYLCASSLRLSGGRTDTQYFGPGTRLTVL.

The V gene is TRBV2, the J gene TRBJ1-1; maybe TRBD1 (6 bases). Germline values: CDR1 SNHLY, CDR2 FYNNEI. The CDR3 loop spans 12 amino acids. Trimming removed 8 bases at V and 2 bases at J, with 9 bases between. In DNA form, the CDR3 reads TGTGCCAGCTCGGGGGGCAACACTGAAGCTTTCTTT. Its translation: CASSGGNTEAFF.